This T cell receptor (beta chain) was captured by sequencing in a study of blood T cell repertoires in COVID-19. Original methodology: Amplification of reference gene primers provided the estimated nucleated cell counts. The protocol was immunoSEQ multiplex PCR, while the TCRdb copy is restricted to in-frame clones and leaves out a portion. D and trimming were read from the DNA, whereas the V and J calls and clone size are those reported in that table. The sample has around 49,000 clones, around four fifths seen once. The CDR3 runs 14 residues. The V gene's germline CDR1 is SGDLS and CDR2 YYNGEE. V lost 3 bases and J 1 base, leaving 10 bases between the germline ends.

The origin of this receptor is a woman aged 55 to 70 with acute or convalescent COVID-19. The chain joins TRBV9 to TRBJ1-1; D is uncertain. The specimen was peripheral blood. The CDR3 region is CASSAQSQNTEAFF. CDR3 DNA: TGTGCCAGCAGCGCCCAGTCCCAGAACACTGAAGCTTTCTTT.